The 25 T cell receptor beta chains in this list originate from one sample, sequenced in a study of vaccination and CD4 T cells after COVID-19. A single record per CDR3 protein comes from TCRdb applying MiXCR to the PCR reads. The data show just under 30,000 distinct CDR3 sequences, roughly 50% seen once. The time point denotes: late sampling 161 to 241 days after vaccination in three convalescent patients. Sequenced material: CD4+ T cells from blood, taken about 7 months after SARS-CoV-2 vaccination. The receptors stem from a human donor who had recovered from COVID-19.

The genes are TRBV19 and TRBJ2-7; TRBD1 matches 8 bases. J gave up 5 bases and V 5 bases, and 5 bases lay outside the gene matches. The V gene's germline CDR1 is LNHDA and CDR2 SQIVND (reference sequence). This CDR3 has 13 amino acids. The CDR3 region has the DNA TGTGCCAGTAGTTCCTACAGGGGGAACGAGCAGTACTTC. It is translated as CASSSYRGNEQYF. The full variable domain, completed using reference TRBV19 and TRBJ2-7, is DGGITQSPKYLFRKEGQNVTLSCEQNLNHDAMYWYRQDPGQGLRLIYYSQIVNDFQKGDIAEGYSVSREKKESFPLTVTSAQKNPTAFYLCASSSYRGNEQYFGPGTRLTVT.

V usage is TRBV6-5 and J usage is TRBJ2-7, with 11 bases that match TRBD1. The CDR3 runs to 19 residues. The V and J ends lost 3 bases and 2 bases, in that order; junction bases with no gene match: 15. Germline assignment: CDR1 MNHEY and CDR2 SVGAGI. DNA of the CDR3: TGTGCCAGCAGTTATGACCTCTGGGGACAGGGGGAAAGGACCTACGAGCAGTACTTC. This sequence encodes CASSYDLWGQGERTYEQYF.

CDR3 sequence (DNA): TGTGCCAGCAGTTACGTACAGGGGAATAGAGGTCAAGAGACCCAGTACTTC. Amino acids: CASSYVQGNRGQETQYF. This chain connects TRBV6-2 or TRBV6-3 to TRBJ2-5; 7 nucleotides line up with TRBD1. The CDR3 is made up of 17 amino acids. Looked up from germline, CDR1 is MNHEY and CDR2 is SVGEGT. With V trimmed by 2 bases and J by 2 bases, 11 bases remained unmatched.

In DNA form, the CDR3 reads TGCAGTGCTATCGGCACGAGCGGGTGGAGCTCCTACGAGCAGTACTTC. This translates into CSAIGTSGWSSYEQYF. The V gene is TRBV20-1, the J gene TRBJ2-7; D perhaps matches TRBD2 (6 bases). V was shortened by 4 bases and J by 0 bases, with 19 bases between the two germline ends. The CDR3 consists of 16 residues. Germline CDR1 and CDR2: DFQATT and SNEGSKA (reference sequence).

The chain combines TRBV11-2 with TRBJ2-7, with unresolved D. This CDR3 comprises 14 residues. Trimming removed 3 bases at V and 1 base at J, with 10 bases between. Germline V gene lookup returns CDR1 SGHAT and CDR2 FQNNGV. The CDR3 sequence is CASSFTHGSYEQYF. The DNA for the CDR3 is TGTGCCAGCAGCTTCACTCACGGGTCCTACGAGCAGTACTTC. Full variable domain (missing parts from reference TRBV11-2 and TRBJ2-7): EAGVAQSPRYKIIEKRQSVAFWCNPISGHATLYWYQQILGQGPKLLIQFQNNGVVDDSQLPKDRFSAERLKGVDSTLKIQPAKLEDSAVYLCASSFTHGSYEQYFGPGTRLTVT.

CDR3 in DNA: TGTGCCAGCAGTTATAGTTTAGCCAGCTCCTACGAGCAGTACTTC. It translates to CASSYSLASSYEQYF. The gene calls are TRBV6-5 and TRBJ2-7; no clear D. The CDR3 is made up of 15 amino acids. The V end was cut by 3 bases, the J end by 0 bases, with 12 bases between. Germline V CDR1 and CDR2: MNHEY, SVGAGI.

The sample holds one count of this clonotype. This sequence joins TRBV19 and TRBJ2-3, with D possibly matching TRBD1 (6 bases). Trimming took 6 bases from V and 2 from J, leaving 9 bases between them. Per the germline V gene, CDR1 is LNHDA and CDR2 is SQIVND (reference sequence). The CDR3 length is 13 residues. The chain's CDR3 is CASRAGVTDTQYF. DNA for the CDR3: TGTGCCAGTAGGGCAGGGGTCACAGATACGCAGTATTTT.

The rearrangement joins TRBV5-1 to TRBJ2-7, with 8 bases aligning to TRBD1. Germline loops: CDR1 SGHRS, CDR2 YFSETQ. The CDR3 runs 14 residues. V lost 4 bases and J lost 1; bases outside the gene matches: 4. The CDR3 DNA reads TGCGCCAGCAGCCCGACAGGGGCATCCTACGAGCAGTACTTC. It specifies CASSPTGASYEQYF.

The chain employs TRBV7-9 and TRBJ2-1, with D possibly being TRBD1 (5 bases). The CDR3 has 16 amino acids. The V gene lost 4 bases and the J gene lost 2 bases, with 15 bases spanning the gap. Germline CDR1 and CDR2: SEHNR and FQNEAQ (reference sequence). CDR3 sequence: CASSSQQVRPYNEQFF. CDR3 in DNA: TGTGCCAGCAGCTCACAACAGGTGCGCCCCTACAATGAGCAGTTCTTC.

CDR3 bases: TGTGCCAGCAGTCGAGGGAGCGGGAGAGGCAATGAGCAGTTCTTC. Translated: CASSRGSGRGNEQFF. The chain combines TRBV2 with TRBJ2-1; 8 bases line up with TRBD2. The V and J ends lost 5 bases and 6 bases, in that order; junction bases with no gene match: 9. The CDR3 totals 15 residues. Germline CDR1 SNHLY, CDR2 FYNNEI.

This clonotype is labeled medium-sized. CDR3 nucleotide sequence: TGTGCCACCAGCAGGGGCGGGACGACAATGTCTATGGGGACCCAGTACTTC. Its translation is CATSRGGTTMSMGTQYF. The genes are TRBV15 and TRBJ2-5; a weak D match, TRBD2 (6 bases). The CDR3 length is 17 residues. The germline V and J ends were trimmed by 3 bases and 7 bases, with 24 bases remaining between them. Germline loops: CDR1 LNHNV, CDR2 YYDKDF (reference sequence).

The chain recombines TRBV7-9 with TRBJ2-3; 8 bases match TRBD1. This CDR3 is 15 amino acids long. J was trimmed by 1 base and V by 7 bases; bases with no gene match: 7. Germline CDR1 SEHNR, CDR2 FQNEAQ (reference sequence). This chain's CDR3 is CASIRDRPRTDTQYF. CDR3 nucleotide sequence: TGTGCCAGCATAAGGGACAGGCCTCGCACAGATACGCAGTATTTT.

The V and J genes are TRBV7-3 and TRBJ2-2; TRBD1 might be the D (6 bases). CDR3 size: 14 residues. Trimming shortened V by 0 bases and J by 6 bases, and 8 bases separated the two germline ends. Per germline, CDR1 SGHTA and CDR2 FQGTGA. The CDR3 nucleotides are TGTGCCAGCAGCTTAACATCAGGGGCCGGGGAGCTGTTTTTT. Translation gives CASSLTSGAGELFF. Variable domain in full (rest from reference TRBV7-3 and TRBJ2-2): GAGVSQTPSNKVTEKGKYVELRCDPISGHTALYWYRQSLGQGPEFLIYFQGTGAADDSGLPNDRFFAVRPEGSVSTLKIQRTERGDSAVYLCASSLTSGAGELFFGEGSRLTVL.

This clonotype was found a few times. The V and J genes are TRBV20-1 and TRBJ2-7; D remains unclear. Trimming removed 0 bases from V and 5 bases from J, with 14 bases in between. The CDR3 has 14 amino acids. Germline V gives CDR1 DFQATT, CDR2 SNEGSKA (reference sequence). The CDR3 loop is CSARDPRQVDEQYF. CDR3 sequence (DNA): TGCAGTGCTAGAGACCCTCGGCAGGTCGACGAGCAGTACTTC.

The V gene is TRBV28, the J gene TRBJ2-1, with TRBD2 matching 13 bases. This CDR3 is built from 17 residues. V lost 5 bases to trimming and J lost 4 bases; unmatched junction nucleotides: 8. Germline loops: CDR1 MDHEN, CDR2 SYDVKM. In DNA form, the CDR3 reads TGTGCCAGCAGTACCGGGACTAGCGGGAAAAATTACAATGAGCAGTTCTTC. Protein sequence: CASSTGTSGKNYNEQFF.

The chain uses TRBV27 and TRBJ2-3; TRBD1 is a possible D gene (5 bases). Germline values: CDR1 MNHEY, CDR2 SMNVEV (reference sequence). The length of the CDR3 is 14 residues. V lost 6 bases to trimming and J lost 4 bases, with 14 bases between them. CDR3 nucleotide sequence: TGTGCCAGCAGCCTCGAGTGGGGCTCAGATACGCAGTATTTT. Its translation: CASSLEWGSDTQYF.

The V gene is TRBV20-1, the J gene TRBJ2-7, with TRBD2 matching 7 bases. The junction had 3 bases not matched to a gene; V was cut back by 0 bases and J by 1 base. There are 14 residues in the CDR3. Germline V CDR1 and CDR2: DFQATT, SNEGSKA (reference sequence). The CDR3 loop is CSARDRDYSYEQYF. Here the CDR3 DNA reads TGCAGTGCTAGAGATCGGGACTATTCCTACGAGCAGTACTTC.

Here the CDR3 DNA reads TGTGCCAGCAGTTTATTTGGGACAGGGGAACCCTACGAGCAGTACTTC. This sequence encodes CASSLFGTGEPYEQYF. This chain connects TRBV27 to TRBJ2-7; TRBD1 matches at 10 bases. This CDR3 has 16 amino acids. V lost 1 base to trimming and J lost 2 bases; unmatched junction nucleotides: 5. From germline, CDR1 is MNHEY and CDR2 SMNVEV (reference sequence).

CDR3: CSAHSQSTGTPAYEQYF. The CDR3 DNA follows: TGCAGTGCCCACTCCCAAAGCACCGGGACTCCAGCCTACGAGCAGTACTTC. The rearrangement uses TRBV20-1 and TRBJ2-7; D is perhaps TRBD2 (6 bases). CDR1 and CDR2 (germline): DFQATT, SNEGSKA (reference sequence). With 6 bases removed from V and 2 bases from J, the gap between germline ends came to 26 bases. There are 17 residues in the CDR3.

V usage is TRBV20-1 and J usage is TRBJ2-1, with a tentative D call TRBD2 (6 bases). V was cut by 3 bases and J by 0 bases, with 15 bases left in between. This CDR3 comprises 16 residues. The germline V gene has CDR1 DFQATT and CDR2 SNEGSKA (reference sequence). The CDR3, as DNA: TGCAGTGCTAGGTATCGCGGGGCTGTCTCCTACAATGAGCAGTTCTTC. It specifies CSARYRGAVSYNEQFF.

The chain links TRBV20-1 to TRBJ2-2; 10 bases are a match to TRBD1. This CDR3 has 14 residues. J lost 5 bases, V lost 5 bases, and 5 bases had no gene match. The V gene's germline CDR1 is DFQATT and CDR2 SNEGSKA (reference sequence). The CDR3 protein is CSAETGGFTGELFF. The CDR3 DNA is TGCAGTGCTGAGACAGGGGGCTTTACCGGGGAGCTGTTTTTT.

This chain uses TRBV20-1 with TRBJ2-3; 12 bases match TRBD2. Germline lookup yields CDR1 DFQATT and CDR2 SNEGSKA (reference sequence). The CDR3 extends over 14 amino acids. Germline trimming cut 6 bases from V and 2 bases from J; bases unmatched to any gene: 3. Here the CDR3 DNA reads TGCAGTGCCCGGACTAGCGGGGCCACAGATACGCAGTATTTT. This codes for CSARTSGATDTQYF.

V and J are TRBV28 and TRBJ1-2, with D maybe TRBD1 (5 bases). The CDR3 runs to 12 residues. V lost 6 bases to trimming and J lost 7 bases, with 12 bases between them. Germline V CDR1 and CDR2: MDHEN, SYDVKM. The CDR3 DNA is TGTGCCAGCAGGCAGGGATCGGTTGGCTACACCTTC. It specifies CASRQGSVGYTF.

The chain is built from TRBV7-9 and TRBJ2-1; 9 nucleotides agree with TRBD2. Looked up from germline, CDR1 is SEHNR and CDR2 is FQNEAQ (reference sequence). The trim removed 5 bases at V and 8 bases at J, leaving 10 bases unmatched. There are 15 residues in the CDR3. The CDR3, as DNA: TGTGCCAGCAGCGATGGCGGGAGGGGGGCTGATGAGCAGTTCTTC. It translates to CASSDGGRGADEQFF.

The chain has TRBV19 and TRBJ2-1; TRBD2 matches at 9 bases. CDR1 is LNHDA and CDR2 is SQIVND in the germline V gene (reference sequence). With 4 bases clipped from V and 3 bases from J, the junction kept 4 bases outside the gene matches. The CDR3 runs to 15 residues. The CDR3 nucleotides read TGTGCCAGTAGTACCCTAGCGGGGAGCTACAATGAGCAGTTCTTC. This codes for CASSTLAGSYNEQFF.